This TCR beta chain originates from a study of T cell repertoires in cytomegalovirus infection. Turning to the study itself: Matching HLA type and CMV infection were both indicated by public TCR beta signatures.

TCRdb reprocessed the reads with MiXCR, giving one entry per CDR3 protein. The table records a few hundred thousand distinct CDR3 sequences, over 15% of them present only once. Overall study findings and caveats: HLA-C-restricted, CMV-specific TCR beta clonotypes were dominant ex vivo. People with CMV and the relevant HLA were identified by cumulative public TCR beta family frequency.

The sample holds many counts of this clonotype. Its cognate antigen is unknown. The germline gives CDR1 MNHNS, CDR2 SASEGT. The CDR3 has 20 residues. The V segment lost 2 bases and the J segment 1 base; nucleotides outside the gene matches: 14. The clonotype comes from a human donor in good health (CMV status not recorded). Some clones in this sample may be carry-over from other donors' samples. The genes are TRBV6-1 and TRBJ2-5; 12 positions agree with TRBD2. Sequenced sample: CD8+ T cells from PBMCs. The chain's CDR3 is CASSEYFGAPSGGGQETQYF. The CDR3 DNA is TGTGCCAGCAGTGAATATTTCGGGGCCCCTAGCGGGGGGGGCCAAGAGACCCAGTACTTC.